One sample yielded the 15 T cell receptor beta chains listed below, sequenced in a study of cytomegalovirus exposure and HLA in healthy donors. In the PCR, 60 Vbeta and 13 Jbeta primers were used. Here immunoSEQ multiplex PCR was the method, and the copy in TCRdb shows in-frame clones only, minus some. The sample yields tens of thousands of clones, 60% to 85% seen once. The material sequenced was PBMCs. These receptors were taken from a man in his forties or fifties in good health and CMV-seronegative.

The chain carries TRBV28 and TRBJ2-3; 7 positions agree with TRBD1. The CDR3 is 15 amino acids. CDR1 and CDR2 from the germline V gene are MDHEN and SYDVKM. With 4 bases clipped from V and 1 base from J, the junction kept 5 bases outside the gene matches. The CDR3 DNA reads as TGTGCCAGCAGTTACAGGGGTCGGGGCACAGATACGCAGTATTTT. Its protein is CASSYRGRGTDTQYF.

The V and J genes are TRBV7-3 and TRBJ1-2; no clear D. The CDR3 spans 13 residues. Deletions cut 1 base from V and 4 bases from J, with 7 bases between. Germline lookup yields CDR1 SGHTA and CDR2 FQGTGA. The CDR3 loop reads CASSLNPGYGYTF. CDR3 sequence (DNA): TGTGCCAGCAGCTTAAATCCAGGCTATGGCTACACCTTC.

This chain uses TRBV9 with TRBJ2-5, with 9 nucleotides matching TRBD2. Germline CDR1 SGDLS, CDR2 YYNGEE. V lost 4 bases to trimming and J lost 5 bases; unmatched junction nucleotides: 15. This CDR3 region has 17 residues. Here the CDR3 reads CASSHSSRGLAWETQYF. DNA for the CDR3: TGTGCCAGCAGCCACTCCTCCCGGGGACTAGCTTGGGAGACCCAGTACTTC.

This chain connects TRBV5-1 to TRBJ2-2; 9 bases match TRBD1. The CDR3 extends over 16 amino acids. Germline loops: CDR1 SGHRS, CDR2 YFSETQ. V was pared by 7 bases and J by 3 bases, with 10 bases of the junction left unmatched. The CDR3 DNA is TGCGCCAGCGTTGGGGGGACAGGGTCACACACCGGGGAGCTGTTTTTT. This encodes CASVGGTGSHTGELFF.

The chain links TRBV30 to TRBJ1-4; D uncertain. CDR1 and CDR2 (germline): GTSNPN, SVGIG (reference sequence). CDR3 length: 13 residues. V dropped 5 bases and J dropped 15 bases, with 22 bases sitting between them. In DNA form, the CDR3 reads TGTGCCTGGCAAGGCGGACCGGGAGGAGTAATGTTTTTT. As protein: CAWQGGPGGVMFF.

The rearrangement joins TRBV5-1 to TRBJ1-1; no firm D call. The CDR3 spans 13 residues. CDR1 SGHRS and CDR2 YFSETQ come from the germline V gene. V shed 0 bases and J shed 4 bases, with 7 bases lying between them. The chain's CDR3 is CASSLEPGTEAFF. The CDR3 DNA is TGCGCCAGCAGCTTGGAGCCCGGCACTGAAGCTTTCTTT.

This clone was recorded only once. CDR3 DNA: TGTGCCAGCAGTTTCCCCTACACCGGGGAGCTGTTTTTT. This gives the protein CASSFPYTGELFF. The chain uses TRBV27 and TRBJ2-2; D uncertain. Germline CDR1 is MNHEY and CDR2 is SMNVEV (reference sequence). The CDR3 runs 13 residues. V lost 3 bases to trimming and J lost 3 bases, with 5 bases between them.

The V and J genes are TRBV5-1 and TRBJ2-7; D might be TRBD2 (6 bases). The CDR3 runs 15 residues. The ends were cut back, 4 bases at V and 7 bases at J, with 21 bases in the middle. The V gene's germline CDR1 is SGHRS and CDR2 YFSETQ. CDR3 sequence reads: CASSPLGVREREQYF. DNA for the CDR3: TGCGCCAGCAGCCCGCTAGGGGTGCGGGAAAGAGAGCAGTACTTC.

This chain connects TRBV13 to TRBJ2-1; 8 bases map to TRBD2. CDR1 and CDR2 (germline): PRHDT, FYEKMQ (reference sequence). Unmatched junction bases numbered 10, after V lost 3 bases and J lost 9 bases. CDR3 size: 15 residues. Here the CDR3 reads CASSFQAGVGSEQFF. In nucleotides, the CDR3 is TGTGCCAGCAGCTTTCAAGCGGGAGTGGGGAGTGAGCAGTTCTTC.

V is TRBV5-1 and J is TRBJ1-1; D is possibly TRBD1 (6 bases). The CDR3 runs to 16 residues. Germline values: CDR1 SGHRS, CDR2 YFSETQ. Trimming took off 1 base at V and 1 base at J, with 14 bases between the two ends. The chain's CDR3 is CASSLQGRISNTEAFF. CDR3 bases: TGCGCCAGCAGCTTGCAGGGGCGAATATCGAACACTGAAGCTTTCTTT.

This clone was seen a few times. V gene TRBV7-8 combines with J gene TRBJ2-3; unclear D gene. This CDR3 has 14 amino acids. The V gene lost 0 bases and the J gene lost 3 bases, with 7 bases spanning the gap. Germline assignment: CDR1 SGHVS and CDR2 FQNEAQ. The CDR3 region is CASSLAVRTDTQYF. The CDR3 region has the DNA TGTGCCAGCAGCTTAGCGGTCAGAACAGATACGCAGTATTTT.

This chain links TRBV7-3 with TRBJ2-1, with TRBD2 identical over 14 bases. From germline, CDR1 is SGHTA and CDR2 FQGTGA. The CDR3 covers 14 residues. The J segment lost 9 bases and the V segment lost 5 bases, leaving 3 bases of the junction unmatched. CDR3 loop: CASSGTSGSAEQFF. The CDR3 bases are TGTGCCAGCAGCGGGACTAGCGGGAGCGCTGAGCAGTTCTTC.

This chain uses TRBV6-5 with TRBJ1-2, with TRBD1 as a possible D gene (6 bases). Trimming cost V 4 bases and J 8 bases, with 8 bases left between them. Germline loops: CDR1 MNHEY, CDR2 SVGAGI. The CDR3 contains 11 residues. CDR3 DNA sequence: TGTGCCAGCAGTTCAGGGGAAGGCTACACCTTC. It is translated as CASSSGEGYTF.

The chain is built from TRBV18 and TRBJ2-7, with D possibly matching TRBD1 (6 bases). The CDR3 contains 14 residues. Germline CDR1 KGHSH, CDR2 LQKENI. V dropped 5 bases and J dropped 3 bases, with 14 bases sitting between them. The CDR3 nucleotides are TGTGCCAGCTCAAGCTCCGGGACAAACTACGAGCAGTACTTC. This translates into CASSSSGTNYEQYF. Full variable domain (outside the CDR3, taken from reference TRBV18 and TRBJ2-7): NAGVMQNPRHLVRRRGQEARLRCSPMKGHSHVYWYRQLPEEGLKFMVYLQKENIIDESGMPKERFSAEFPKEGPSILRIQQVVRGDSAAYFCASSSSGTNYEQYFGPGTRLTVT.

The chain employs TRBV19 and TRBJ2-1, with 15 nucleotides matching TRBD2. The CDR3 runs to 17 residues. The V gene's germline CDR1 is LNHDA and CDR2 SQIVND (reference sequence). V lost 9 bases and J lost 5; bases outside the gene matches: 11. The CDR3, as DNA: TGTGCCAGCAGACCCGGGACTAGCGGGAGGTGGGACAATGAGCAGTTCTTC. As protein: CASRPGTSGRWDNEQFF.